This T cell receptor (beta chain) comes out of a study of immune evolution from preneoplasia to lung adenocarcinoma. The CDR3 spans 14 residues. Per germline, CDR1 MNHEY and CDR2 SMNVEV (reference sequence). Trimming removed 2 bases from V and 7 bases from J, with 14 bases in between. The data were produced by immunoSEQ multiplex PCR, yet TCRdb's version contains in-frame clones alone and is incomplete. Among around 3,500 clones listed, about half were seen once. In its sample, this clone was seen a few times. Different DNA sequences within this sample yield the same CDR3. The V call is TRBV27, the J call TRBJ1-2; no clear D gene. Sequenced: FFPE normal lung tissue adjacent to the tumor. The source of this sequence is a person aged 50-59 years with lung adenocarcinoma. The CDR3 DNA reads TGTGCCAGCAGTTTAAATCGAGACTCCATTGGCTACACCTTC. Translating it yields CASSLNRDSIGYTF.